A single sample is the source of the 20 T cell receptor beta chains below, sequenced in a study of molecular identifiers for immune sequencing clone quantification. TCRdb fed the PCR reads into MiXCR, producing one record per CDR3 protein. This sample has about half a million distinct CDR3 sequences, with around 23% found just once. Sequenced sample: naive CD8+ T cells from blood, with Jurkat cell RNA spiked in. Subset noted: FACS-sorted CD8+CD4-CCR7+CD45RA+ naive T cells. The receptors stem from a human donor in good health. Some libraries in this study had Jurkat cell RNA spiked in.

This clonotype came up a few times. The genes are TRBV24-1 and TRBJ2-1; D is possibly TRBD2 (5 bases). Between the trimmed V and J ends, which lost 9 bases and 2 bases, there was a span of 13 bases. This CDR3 comprises 14 residues. Per germline, CDR1 KGHDR and CDR2 SFDVKD. This CDR3 reads CATGRSGAYNEQFF. In nucleotides, the CDR3 is TGTGCCACCGGCCGATCCGGGGCCTACAATGAGCAGTTCTTC.

On this clonotype itself: This likely reflects a read error, since a far larger clone is one base away. V is TRBV5-6 and J is TRBJ2-2; D remains unclear. Per germline, CDR1 SGHDT and CDR2 YYEEEE. CDR3 size: 14 residues. The CDR3 is CASSLGLNTRELFF. The CDR3 region has the DNA TGTGCCAGCAGCTTGGGTCTGAACACCAGGGAGCTGTTTTTT. The full variable domain, with the rest looked up from reference TRBV5-6 and TRBJ2-2, is DAGVTQSPTHLIKTRGQQVTLRCSPKSGHDTVSWYQQALGQGPQFIFQYYEEEERQRGNFPDRFSGHQFPNYSSELNVNALLLGDSALYLCASSLGLNTRELFFGEGSRLTVL.

The rearrangement uses TRBV20-1 and TRBJ2-7; D not resolved. The germline V gene has CDR1 DFQATT and CDR2 SNEGSKA (reference sequence). CDR3 length equals 12 residues. V was shortened by 3 bases and J by 4 bases, with 10 bases between the two germline ends. The CDR3 sequence: CSARTRQYEQYF. The DNA for the CDR3 is TGCAGTGCTAGGACCCGCCAATACGAGCAGTACTTC.

In this sample, this clonotype turned up many times. V and J are TRBV29-1 and TRBJ2-6; D gene uncertain. The CDR3 runs to 15 residues. V lost 4 bases and J lost 2, with 12 bases in between. Germline CDR1 reads SQVTM; CDR2 reads ANQGSEA. The CDR3 DNA reads TGCAGCGTTGCCCTGGGTTGGGCTGGGGCCAACGTCCTGACTTTC. Translating gives CSVALGWAGANVLTF.

As concerns this clonotype: One base away lies a much larger clone, so this may be a sequencing read error. This chain links TRBV5-3 with TRBJ2-3, with a possible D match to TRBD1 (6 bases). TRBV5-3 is marked as an open reading frame, function uncertain. Trimming stripped 10 bases from V and 3 bases from J, with 24 bases between. The CDR3 is 16 amino acids. Here the CDR3 reads CAGSYQGSLWTDTQYF. CDR3 in DNA: TGTGCCGGCAGCTACCAGGGGAGCCTTTGGACAGATACGCAGTATTTT.

This clonotype was picked up many times. The gene calls are TRBV5-6 and TRBJ2-4, with D perhaps matching TRBD2 (5 bases). V was clipped by 1 base and J by 4 bases, with 6 bases between them. CDR1 is SGHDT and CDR2 is YYEEEE in the germline V gene. The CDR3 consists of 13 residues. The CDR3 protein is CASSLRGKNIQYF. The DNA of the CDR3 is TGTGCCAGCAGCTTGCGGGGTAAAAACATTCAGTACTTC.

In the case of this clonotype: A junction boundary mismatches the germline segment, possibly from a read error. V gene TRBV5-3 combines with J gene TRBJ2-5, with 7 bases lining up with TRBD2. TRBV5-3 is designated an ORF whose function remains uncertain. The CDR3 extends over 14 amino acids. CDR3 loop: CASSLLSGGETQYF. The DNA for the CDR3 is TGTGCCAGCAGCTTGTTGTCGGGAGGAGAGACCCAGTACTTC.

On this clonotype: This could be a read error, since a much larger clone is one nucleotide away. The J gene is TRBJ1-5, the V gene TRBV6-6; TRBD1 is a possible D gene (5 bases). In germline, CDR1 is MNHNY, CDR2 SVGAGI (reference sequence). The CDR3 extends over 15 amino acids. The DNA for the CDR3 is TGTGCCGGCAGTGATAGGGACGGGCCCAATCAGCCCCAGCATTTT. It translates to CAGSDRDGPNQPQHF.

This clonotype was observed many times. J is TRBJ2-3 and V is TRBV7-2; D may be TRBD2 (5 bases). CDR3 length: 16 amino acids. Deletions cut 5 bases from V and 3 bases from J, with 18 bases between. CDR1 is SGHTA and CDR2 is FQGNSA in the germline V gene. As DNA, the CDR3 is TGTGCCAGCAGCGCAAATGTGCGGGCTTCAACAGATACGCAGTATTTT. This codes for CASSANVRASTDTQYF.

This clonotype came up many times. The DNA for the CDR3 is TGTGCCAGCAGCCCCGGACCGAACACCGGGGAGCTGTTTTTT. It yields the protein CASSPGPNTGELFF. The chain uses TRBV7-9 and TRBJ2-2; D not resolved. The CDR3 has 14 residues. Germline values: CDR1 SEHNR, CDR2 FQNEAQ (reference sequence). The V end lost 5 bases, the J end lost 0 bases, and 7 bases lay between the germline ends.

This clonotype has just a few counts. J is TRBJ2-1 and V is TRBV29-1; 8 bases match TRBD1. CDR1 SQVTM and CDR2 ANQGSEA come from the germline V gene. V shed 4 bases, J shed 4 bases, and the junction held 18 bases outside the gene matches. This CDR3 has 18 amino acids. CDR3 nucleotides: TGCAGCGTTGGAGGGGCTATTACGGGACAGGAAATATACAATGAGCAGTTCTTC. Translated, it gives CSVGGAITGQEIYNEQFF.

With regard to this clonotype: Just one base apart from a much larger clone, this may be a read error. The chain carries TRBV30 and TRBJ2-1; no definite D call. The germline gives CDR1 GTSNPN, CDR2 SVGIG (reference sequence). The CDR3 is 12 amino acids. CDR3 sequence: CAWSLDRNEQSF. CDR3 nucleotide sequence: TGTGCCTGGAGTTTGGACCGCAATGAGCAGTCCTTC. The full variable domain, in which reference TRBV30 and TRBJ2-1 provide the parts outside the CDR3, is SQTIHQWPATLVQPVGSPLSLECTVEGTSNPNLYWYRQAAGRGLQLLFYSVGIGQISSEVPQNLSASRPQDRQFILSSKKLLLSDSGFYLCAWSLDRNEQSFGPGTRLTVL.

This chain joins TRBV4-3 and TRBJ1-2, with D tentatively TRBD1 (6 bases). Germline CDR1 reads LGHNA; CDR2 reads YSLEER. V was pared by 1 base and J by 8 bases, with 17 bases between. This CDR3 spans 15 amino acids. The CDR3 sequence is CASSQGLGGRGGYTF. In nucleotides, the CDR3 is TGCGCCAGCAGCCAAGGCCTAGGCGGCAGGGGAGGCTACACCTTC.

The chain couples TRBV27 to TRBJ1-1, with 7 bases aligning to TRBD1. CDR1 is MNHEY, CDR2 SMNVEV, per germline (reference sequence). Trimming cost V 0 bases and J 7 bases; bases outside gene matches: 8. This CDR3 has 15 residues. Written as DNA, the CDR3 is TGTGCCAGCAGTTTATCAGGGGGCGTTAGAGGTGAAGCTTTCTTT. Protein sequence: CASSLSGGVRGEAFF.

This clonotype was seen a handful of times. The chain carries TRBV10-1 and TRBJ2-3; D possibly uses TRBD1 or TRBD2 (5 bases each). The CDR3 extends over 12 amino acids. Per the germline V gene, CDR1 is WNHNN and CDR2 is SYGVQD (reference sequence). Trimming left V 3 bases short and J 13 bases short, with 14 bases between. As DNA, the CDR3 is TGCGCCAGCAGTGATATGGGACCGGGCAAGTATTTT. As protein: CASSDMGPGKYF.

The chain has TRBV6-6 and TRBJ1-1; TRBD1 might be the D (5 bases). Looked up from germline, CDR1 is MNHNY and CDR2 is SVGAGI (reference sequence). This CDR3 spans 13 amino acids. V lost 7 bases to trimming and J lost 1 base, with 10 bases between them. CDR3: CASTTTENTEAFF. CDR3 nucleotide sequence: TGTGCCAGCACCACGACAGAGAACACTGAAGCTTTCTTT.

For this clonotype: It may be a read error: a sequence one base away is much more abundant. The DNA for the CDR3 is TGTGCCAGCAGCCCAACCCATACCAACGAGCAGTACTTC. Translated: CASSPTHTNEQYF. The chain links TRBV7-8 to TRBJ2-7; D remains unclear. The V gene's germline CDR1 is SGHVS and CDR2 FQNEAQ. The V end lost 5 bases, the J end lost 5 bases, and 13 bases lay between the germline ends. The CDR3 spans 13 residues.

The CDR3 protein is CASSQARTSGALEQYF. The CDR3 region has the DNA TGTGCCAGCAGTCAAGCCCGGACTAGCGGGGCCTTGGAGCAGTACTTC. This rearrangement joins TRBV7-2 to TRBJ2-7; 12 bases align to TRBD2. This CDR3 comprises 16 residues. Trimming at V came to 6 bases and at J to 7 bases, leaving 13 bases not matched to a gene. Germline V gene sequence: CDR1 SGHTA, CDR2 FQGNSA.

This clonotype was seen many times. This sequence joins TRBV29-1 and TRBJ2-6; D possibly corresponds to TRBD1 (6 bases). The CDR3 totals 17 residues. Trimming left V 1 base short and J 1 base short, with 14 bases between. Germline assignment: CDR1 SQVTM and CDR2 ANQGSEA. CDR3 sequence reads: CSVEVGDNLSGANVLTF. In DNA form, the CDR3 reads TGCAGCGTTGAAGTTGGGGACAACCTATCTGGGGCCAACGTCCTGACTTTC.

The V call is TRBV9, the J call TRBJ2-3, with 11 bases fitting TRBD2. The CDR3 covers 16 residues. CDR1 SGDLS and CDR2 YYNGEE come from the germline V gene. V shed 3 bases, J shed 5 bases, and the junction held 8 bases outside the gene matches. As DNA, the CDR3 is TGTGCCAGCAGCGGGGGACTAGCGGAGTTCCTAGATACGCAGTATTTT. This translates into CASSGGLAEFLDTQYF.